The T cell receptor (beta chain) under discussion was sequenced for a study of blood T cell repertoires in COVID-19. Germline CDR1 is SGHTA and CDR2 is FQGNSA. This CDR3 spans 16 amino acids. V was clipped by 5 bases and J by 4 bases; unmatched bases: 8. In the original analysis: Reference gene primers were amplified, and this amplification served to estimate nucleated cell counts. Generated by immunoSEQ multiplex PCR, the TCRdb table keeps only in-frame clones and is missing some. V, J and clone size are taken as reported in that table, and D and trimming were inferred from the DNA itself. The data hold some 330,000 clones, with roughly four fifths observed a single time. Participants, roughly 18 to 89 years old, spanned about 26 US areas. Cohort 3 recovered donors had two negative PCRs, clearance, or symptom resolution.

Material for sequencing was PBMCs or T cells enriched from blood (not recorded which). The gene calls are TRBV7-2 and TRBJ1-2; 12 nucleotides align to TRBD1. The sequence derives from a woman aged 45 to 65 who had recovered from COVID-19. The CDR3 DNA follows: TGTGCCAGCAGCAGATCCGGGACAGGGGGCCTCTATGGCTACACCTTC. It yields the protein CASSRSGTGGLYGYTF. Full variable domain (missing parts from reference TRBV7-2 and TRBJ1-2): GAGVSQSPSNKVTEKGKDVELRCDPISGHTALYWYRQSLGQGLEFLIYFQGNSAPDKSGLPSDRFSAERTGGSVSTLTIQRTQQEDSAVYLCASSRSGTGGLYGYTFGSGTRLTVV.